This T cell receptor beta chain was obtained from a study of T cell changes during pregnancy in multiple sclerosis. Germline lookup yields CDR1 MNHEY and CDR2 SMNVEV (reference sequence). The CDR3 is 13 residues long. With 3 bases removed from V and 4 bases from J, the gap between germline ends came to 10 bases. Libraries were prepared by immunoSEQ multiplex PCR; TCRdb keeps only in-frame clonotypes and omits some of them. The profile shows roughly 69,000 clones, 92% of them singletons. The sequence derives from a female donor with multiple sclerosis, enrolled in a pregnancy study. The V call is TRBV27, the J call TRBJ2-7, with D perhaps matching TRBD1 (6 bases). The material sequenced was peripheral blood, taken after pregnancy. The CDR3 nucleotides are TGTGCCAGCAGTTTGACAGGTCAATACGAGCAGTACTTC. Its translation is CASSLTGQYEQYF.